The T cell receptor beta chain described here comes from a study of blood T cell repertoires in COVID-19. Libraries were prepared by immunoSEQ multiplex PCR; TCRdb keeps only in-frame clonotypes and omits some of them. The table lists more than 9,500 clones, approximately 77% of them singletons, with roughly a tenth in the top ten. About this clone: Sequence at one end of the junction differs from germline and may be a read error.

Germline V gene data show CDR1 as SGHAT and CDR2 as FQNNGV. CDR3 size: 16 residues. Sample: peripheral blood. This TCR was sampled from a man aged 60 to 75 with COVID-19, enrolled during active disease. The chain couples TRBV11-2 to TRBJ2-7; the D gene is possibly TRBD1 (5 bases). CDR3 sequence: CASSFRSYRSSCEQYF. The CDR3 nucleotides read TGTGCCAGCAGCTTTCGGAGTTACAGGTCTTCCTGCGAGCAGTACTTC. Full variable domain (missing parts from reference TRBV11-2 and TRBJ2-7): EAGVAQSPRYKIIEKRQSVAFWCNPISGHATLYWYQQILGQGPKLLIQFQNNGVVDDSQLPKDRFSAERLKGVDSTLKIQPAKLEDSAVYLCASSFRSYRSSCEQYFGPGTRLTVT.